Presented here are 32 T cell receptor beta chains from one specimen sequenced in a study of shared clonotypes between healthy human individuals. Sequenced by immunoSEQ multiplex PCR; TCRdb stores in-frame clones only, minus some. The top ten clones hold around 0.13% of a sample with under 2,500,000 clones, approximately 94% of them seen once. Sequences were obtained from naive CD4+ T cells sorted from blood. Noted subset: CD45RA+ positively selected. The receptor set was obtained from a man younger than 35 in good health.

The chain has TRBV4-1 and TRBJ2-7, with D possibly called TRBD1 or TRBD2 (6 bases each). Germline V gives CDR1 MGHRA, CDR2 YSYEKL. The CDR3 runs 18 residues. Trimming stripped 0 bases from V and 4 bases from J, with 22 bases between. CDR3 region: CASSQDGTGSSGPYEQYF. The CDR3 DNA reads TGCGCCAGCAGCCAAGATGGTACAGGGAGTAGCGGCCCGTACGAGCAGTACTTC.

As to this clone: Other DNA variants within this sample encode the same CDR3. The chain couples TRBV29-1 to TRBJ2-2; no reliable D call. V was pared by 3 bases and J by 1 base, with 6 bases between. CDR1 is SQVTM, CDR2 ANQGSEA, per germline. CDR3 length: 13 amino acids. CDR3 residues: CSVDSGNTGELFF. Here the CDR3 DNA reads TGCAGCGTTGATTCAGGGAACACCGGGGAGCTGTTTTTT.

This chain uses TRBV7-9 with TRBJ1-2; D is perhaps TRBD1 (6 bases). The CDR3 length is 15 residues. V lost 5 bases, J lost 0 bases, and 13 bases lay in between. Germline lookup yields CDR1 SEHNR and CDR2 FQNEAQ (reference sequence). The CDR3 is CASSKTGLTNYGYTF. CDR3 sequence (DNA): TGTGCCAGCAGCAAAACAGGGTTAACTAACTATGGCTACACCTTC.

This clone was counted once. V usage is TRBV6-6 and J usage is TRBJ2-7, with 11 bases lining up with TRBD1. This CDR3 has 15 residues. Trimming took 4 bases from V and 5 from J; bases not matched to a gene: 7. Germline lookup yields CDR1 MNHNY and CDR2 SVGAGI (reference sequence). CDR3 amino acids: CASSSWTGGFNEQYF. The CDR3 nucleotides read TGTGCCAGCAGTTCCTGGACAGGGGGCTTCAACGAGCAGTACTTC.

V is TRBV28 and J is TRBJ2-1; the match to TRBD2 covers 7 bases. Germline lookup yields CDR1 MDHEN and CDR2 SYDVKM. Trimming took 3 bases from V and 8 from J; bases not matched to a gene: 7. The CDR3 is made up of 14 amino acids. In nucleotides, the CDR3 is TGTGCCAGCAGTTTGACTAGCTCAAACGATGAGCAGTTCTTC. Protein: CASSLTSSNDEQFF.

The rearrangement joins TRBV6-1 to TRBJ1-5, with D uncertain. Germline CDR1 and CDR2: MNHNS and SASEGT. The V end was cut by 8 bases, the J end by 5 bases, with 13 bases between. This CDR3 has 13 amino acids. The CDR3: CASHGGLDQPQHF. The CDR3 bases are TGTGCCAGCCACGGAGGATTGGATCAGCCCCAGCATTTT.

CDR3 sequence (DNA): TGTGCCAGCAGCTCGGAGGGAATCTATGGCTACACCTTC. Translating gives CASSSEGIYGYTF. The chain is built from TRBV5-4 and TRBJ1-2, with no clear D. V was cut by 3 bases and J by 4 bases, with 10 bases left in between. Germline V gives CDR1 SGHNT, CDR2 YYREEE (reference sequence). CDR3 length: 13 residues. Looking up the rest from reference TRBV5-4 and TRBJ1-2 gives the full variable domain: ETGVTQSPTHLIKTRGQQVTLRCSSQSGHNTVSWYQQALGQGPQFIFQYYREEENGRGNFPPRFSGLQFPNYSSELNVNALELDDSALYLCASSSEGIYGYTFGSGTRLTVV.

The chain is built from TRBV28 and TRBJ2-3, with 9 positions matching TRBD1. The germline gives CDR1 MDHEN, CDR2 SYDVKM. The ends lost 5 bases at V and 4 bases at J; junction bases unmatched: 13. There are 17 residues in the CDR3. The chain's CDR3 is CASSPGWWGQGPDTQYF. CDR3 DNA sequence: TGTGCCAGCAGTCCTGGGTGGTGGGGACAGGGACCAGATACGCAGTATTTT.

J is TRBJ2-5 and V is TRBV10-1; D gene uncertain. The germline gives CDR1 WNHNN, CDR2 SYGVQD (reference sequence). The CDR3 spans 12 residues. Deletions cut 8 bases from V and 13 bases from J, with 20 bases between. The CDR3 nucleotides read TGCGCCAGCGCCGCAGGTAAAGCAGCCGGGTACTTC. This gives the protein CASAAGKAAGYF.

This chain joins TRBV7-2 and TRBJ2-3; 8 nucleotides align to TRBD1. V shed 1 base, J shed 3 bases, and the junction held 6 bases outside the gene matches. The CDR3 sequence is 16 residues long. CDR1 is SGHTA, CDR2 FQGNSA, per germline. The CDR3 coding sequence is TGTGCCAGCAGCTTAGGTACAGGGGGGATAACAGATACGCAGTATTTT. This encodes CASSLGTGGITDTQYF.

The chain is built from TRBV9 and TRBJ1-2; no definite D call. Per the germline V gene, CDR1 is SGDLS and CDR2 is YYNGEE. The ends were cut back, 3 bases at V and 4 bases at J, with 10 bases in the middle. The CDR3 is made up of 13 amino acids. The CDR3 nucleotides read TGTGCCAGCAGCGCGCAGAACAGCTATGGCTACACCTTC. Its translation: CASSAQNSYGYTF.

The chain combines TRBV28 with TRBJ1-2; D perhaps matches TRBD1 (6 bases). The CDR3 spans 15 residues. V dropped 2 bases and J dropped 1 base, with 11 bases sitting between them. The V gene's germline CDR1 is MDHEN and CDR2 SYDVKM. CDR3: CASSLRQDLNYGYTF. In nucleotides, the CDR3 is TGTGCCAGCAGTTTACGACAGGACCTTAACTATGGCTACACCTTC.

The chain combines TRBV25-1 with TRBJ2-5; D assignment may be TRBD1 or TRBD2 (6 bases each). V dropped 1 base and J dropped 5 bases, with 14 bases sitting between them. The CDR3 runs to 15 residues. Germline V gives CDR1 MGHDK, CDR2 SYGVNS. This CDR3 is CASSEFGGQGETQYF. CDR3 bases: TGTGCCAGCAGTGAATTTGGGGGGCAGGGGGAGACCCAGTACTTC.

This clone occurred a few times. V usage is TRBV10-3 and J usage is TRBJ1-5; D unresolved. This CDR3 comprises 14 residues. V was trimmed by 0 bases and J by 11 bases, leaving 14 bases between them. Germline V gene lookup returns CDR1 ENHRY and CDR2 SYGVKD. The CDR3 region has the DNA TGTGCCATCAGTGAGTCAGGAGAATCAACATCCCAGCATTTT. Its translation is CAISESGESTSQHF.

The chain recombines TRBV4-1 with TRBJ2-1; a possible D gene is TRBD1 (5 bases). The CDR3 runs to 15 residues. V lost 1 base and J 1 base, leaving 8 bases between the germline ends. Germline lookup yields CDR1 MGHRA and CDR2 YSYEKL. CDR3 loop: CASSQGDSSYNEQFF. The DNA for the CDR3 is TGCGCCAGCAGCCAAGGTGACAGTTCCTACAATGAGCAGTTCTTC.

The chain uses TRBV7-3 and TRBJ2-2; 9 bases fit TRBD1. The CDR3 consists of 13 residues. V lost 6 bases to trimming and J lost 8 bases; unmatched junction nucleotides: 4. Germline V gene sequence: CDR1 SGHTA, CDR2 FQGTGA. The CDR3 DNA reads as TGTGCCAGCAGTCCGACAGGGGGAGGGGAGCTGTTTTTT. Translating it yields CASSPTGGGELFF.

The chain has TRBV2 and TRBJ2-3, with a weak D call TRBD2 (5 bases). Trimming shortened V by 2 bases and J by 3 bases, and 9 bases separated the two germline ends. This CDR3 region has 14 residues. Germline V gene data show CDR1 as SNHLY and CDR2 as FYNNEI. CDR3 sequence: CASSELALTDTQYF. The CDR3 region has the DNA TGTGCCAGCAGTGAACTAGCTTTGACAGATACGCAGTATTTT.

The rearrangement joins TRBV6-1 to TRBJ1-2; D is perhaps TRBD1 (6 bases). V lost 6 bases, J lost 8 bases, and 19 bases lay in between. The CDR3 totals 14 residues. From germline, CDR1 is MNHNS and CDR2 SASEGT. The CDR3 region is CASSHPGALGGYTF. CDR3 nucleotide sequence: TGTGCCAGCAGCCATCCGGGGGCGCTCGGCGGCTACACCTTC.

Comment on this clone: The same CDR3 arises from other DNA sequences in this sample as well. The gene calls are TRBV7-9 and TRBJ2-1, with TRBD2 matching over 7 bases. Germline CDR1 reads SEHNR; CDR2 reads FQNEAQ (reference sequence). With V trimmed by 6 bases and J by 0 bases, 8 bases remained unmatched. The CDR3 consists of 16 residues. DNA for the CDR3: TGTGCCAGCAGTTTTTCCGGGAGGAGCTCCTACAATGAGCAGTTCTTC. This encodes CASSFSGRSSYNEQFF.

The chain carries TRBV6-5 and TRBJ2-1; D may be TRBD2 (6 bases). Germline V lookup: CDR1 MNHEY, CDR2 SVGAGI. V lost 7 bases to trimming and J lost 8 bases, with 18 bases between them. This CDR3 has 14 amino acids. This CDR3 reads CASTGRQGGDEQFF. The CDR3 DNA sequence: TGTGCCAGCACCGGGCGTCAGGGCGGGGATGAGCAGTTCTTC.

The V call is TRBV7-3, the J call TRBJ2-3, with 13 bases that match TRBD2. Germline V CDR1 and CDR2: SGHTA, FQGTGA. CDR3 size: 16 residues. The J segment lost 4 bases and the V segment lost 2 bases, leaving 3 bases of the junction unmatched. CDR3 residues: CASSLGTSGVADTQYF. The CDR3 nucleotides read TGTGCCAGCAGCTTAGGGACTAGCGGGGTGGCAGATACGCAGTATTTT.

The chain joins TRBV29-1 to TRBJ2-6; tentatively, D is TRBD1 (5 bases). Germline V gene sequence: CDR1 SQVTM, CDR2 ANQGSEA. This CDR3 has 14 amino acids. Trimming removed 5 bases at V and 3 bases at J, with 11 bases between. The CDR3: CSVRVQGGANVLTF. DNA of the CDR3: TGCAGCGTTCGGGTTCAGGGTGGGGCCAACGTCCTGACTTTC.

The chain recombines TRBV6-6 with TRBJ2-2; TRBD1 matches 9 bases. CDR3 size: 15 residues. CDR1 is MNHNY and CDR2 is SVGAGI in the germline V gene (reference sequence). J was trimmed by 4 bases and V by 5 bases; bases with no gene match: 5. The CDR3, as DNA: TGTGCCAGCAGTATGGACAGGGGCGGCACCGGGGAGCTGTTTTTT. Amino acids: CASSMDRGGTGELFF.

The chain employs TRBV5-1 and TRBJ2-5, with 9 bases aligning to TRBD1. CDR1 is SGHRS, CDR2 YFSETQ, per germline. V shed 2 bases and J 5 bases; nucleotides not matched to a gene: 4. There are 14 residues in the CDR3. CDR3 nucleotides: TGCGCCAGCAGCTTTCGGGACAGGGAGGAGACCCAGTACTTC. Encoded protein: CASSFRDREETQYF.

The CDR3 protein is CASSLEGTVHEKLFF. Here the CDR3 DNA reads TGCGCCAGCAGCTTGGAGGGGACCGTACATGAAAAACTGTTTTTT. The rearrangement uses TRBV5-1 and TRBJ1-4, with D perhaps matching TRBD1 (5 bases). Germline values: CDR1 SGHRS, CDR2 YFSETQ. Between the trimmed V and J ends, which lost 0 bases and 6 bases, there was a span of 12 bases. This CDR3 region has 15 residues.

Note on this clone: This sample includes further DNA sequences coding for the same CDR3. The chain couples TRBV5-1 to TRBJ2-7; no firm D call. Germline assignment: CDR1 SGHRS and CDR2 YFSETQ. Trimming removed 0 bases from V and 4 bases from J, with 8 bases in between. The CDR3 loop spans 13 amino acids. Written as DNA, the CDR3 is TGCGCCAGCAGCTTGGCCGCGGTGTACGAGCAGTACTTC. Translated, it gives CASSLAAVYEQYF. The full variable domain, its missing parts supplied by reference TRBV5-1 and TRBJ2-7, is KAGVTQTPRYLIKTRGQQVTLSCSPISGHRSVSWYQQTPGQGLQFLFEYFSETQRNKGNFPGRFSGRQFSNSRSEMNVSTLELGDSALYLCASSLAAVYEQYFGPGTRLTVT.

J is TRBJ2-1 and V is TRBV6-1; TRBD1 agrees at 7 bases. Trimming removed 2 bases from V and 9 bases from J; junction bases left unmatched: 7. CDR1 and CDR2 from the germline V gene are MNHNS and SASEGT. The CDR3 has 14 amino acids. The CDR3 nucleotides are TGTGCCAGCAGTGAATGGTGGACAGGTGGTGAGCAGTTCTTC. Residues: CASSEWWTGGEQFF.

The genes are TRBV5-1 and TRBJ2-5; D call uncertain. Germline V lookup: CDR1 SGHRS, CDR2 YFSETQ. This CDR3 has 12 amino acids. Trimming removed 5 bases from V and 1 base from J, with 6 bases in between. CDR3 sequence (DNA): TGCGCCAGCAGGAACCCCCAAGAGACCCAGTACTTC. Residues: CASRNPQETQYF.

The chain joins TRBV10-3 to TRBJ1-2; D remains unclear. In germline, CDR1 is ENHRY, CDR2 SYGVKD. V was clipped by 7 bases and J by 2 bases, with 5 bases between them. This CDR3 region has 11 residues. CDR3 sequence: CAIKRNYGYTF. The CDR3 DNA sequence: TGTGCCATCAAAAGGAACTATGGCTACACCTTC.

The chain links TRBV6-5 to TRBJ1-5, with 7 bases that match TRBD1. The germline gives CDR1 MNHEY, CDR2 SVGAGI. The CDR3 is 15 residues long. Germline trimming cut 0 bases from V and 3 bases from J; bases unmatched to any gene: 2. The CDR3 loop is CASSYSTGINQPQHF. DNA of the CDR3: TGTGCCAGCAGTTACTCGACAGGGATCAATCAGCCCCAGCATTTT.

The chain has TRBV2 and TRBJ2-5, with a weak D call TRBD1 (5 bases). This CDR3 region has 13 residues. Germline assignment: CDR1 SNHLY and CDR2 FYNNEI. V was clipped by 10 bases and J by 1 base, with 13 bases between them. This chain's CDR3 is CATTRVLQETQYF. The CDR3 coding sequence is TGTGCCACCACCAGGGTGCTCCAAGAGACCCAGTACTTC.

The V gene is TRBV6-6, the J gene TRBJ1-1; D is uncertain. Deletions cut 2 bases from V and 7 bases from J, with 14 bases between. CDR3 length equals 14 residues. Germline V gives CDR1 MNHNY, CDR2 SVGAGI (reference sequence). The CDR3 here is CASSYPEGGIEAFF. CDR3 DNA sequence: TGTGCCAGCAGTTACCCGGAGGGCGGAATTGAAGCTTTCTTT.